A selection of T cell receptor beta chains follows, all from one sample in a study of CD8+CD57+ T cells in acquired aplastic anemia. TCRdb called the reads again in MiXCR, with one record for every CDR3 protein. The sample comprises 260,000 or so distinct CDR3 sequences, roughly 82% of which are singletons, and 35% to 50% rests with the top ten. The source material was sorted CD4+, CD8+, or CD8+CD57+ T cells (not recorded which) from PBMCs. Every receptor here comes from a human donor with aplastic anemia. Each CDR3 is given with its conserved first and last residue. D genes are given only for firm matches. Part of the rows lack a size; the others show once, few, many or a class for expanded clones.

J gene | V gene | D gene | clone size | CDR3 protein | CDR3 DNA
TRBJ1-2 | TRBV9 | NA | many | CASSVGSDTQYFYTF | TGTGCCAGCAGCGTAGGGTCAGATACGCAGTATTTTTACACCTTC
TRBJ2-1 | TRBV7-9 | NA | NA | CASSFVVRGNKFF | TGTGCCAGCAGCTTCGTTGTAAGGGGGAACAAGTTCTTT
TRBJ2-7 | TRBV9 | NA | NA | CASSVGTGVTFKEQYF | TGTGCCAGCAGCGTAGGGACCGGGGTCACCTTCAAGGAGCAGTACTTC
TRBJ1-6 | TRBV7-3 | NA | NA | CASSSESTGCNDELHF | TGTGCCAGCAGCTCCGAAAGCACCGGGTGTAACGATGAGCTCCACTTT
TRBJ2-3 | TRBV7-8 | TRBD1 | few | CASSLAGQPDTQYF | TGTGCCAGCAGCTTAGCGGGACAGCCCGATACGCAGTATTTT
TRBJ2-3 | TRBV7-4 | TRBD1 | NA | CASSVGGQCNDTQYF | TGTGCCAGCAGCGTAGGGGGACAGTGCAACGATACGCAGTATTTT
TRBJ1-4 | TRBV2 | NA | NA | CASSVASSNEHQFF | TGTGCCAGCAGCGTAGCGTCTAGTAATGAGCACCAGTTTTTT
TRBJ1-2 | TRBV29-1 | NA | NA | CSATKDQIYGYTF | TGCAGCGCCACCAAGGACCAGATCTATGGCTACACCTTC
TRBJ2-7 | TRBV7-9 | NA | NA | CASSTQGTYEQYF | TGTGCCAGCAGCACACAGGGTACCTACGAGCAGTACTTC
TRBJ2-3 | TRBV7-9 | TRBD2 | NA | CASSVAGGRDTYTF | TGCGCCAGCAGCGTAGCGGGAGGTCGCGATACGTACACTTTT
TRBJ2-3 | TRBV7-8 | TRBD2 | NA | CASSFAGDPTTQYF | TGTGCCAGCAGCTTTGCGGGAGACCCCACTACGCAGTATTTT
TRBJ2-1 | TRBV7-9 | TRBD2 | NA | CASSRGTSGPGSYNEQFF | TGTGCCAGCAGCCGTGGGACTAGCGGGCCGGGCTCCTACAATGAGCAGTTCTTC
TRBJ2-5 | TRBV5-8 | NA | NA | CATSTDSERETQYF | TGTGCCACCAGCACAGACAGCGAGCGAGAGACCCAGTACTTC
TRBJ1-1 | TRBV29-1 | NA | NA | CSVEAGVTDTEAFF | TGCAGCGTTGAAGCTGGGGTTACGGACACTGAAGCTTTCTTT
TRBJ2-7 | TRBV7-2 | NA | NA | CASSLTGGSEPHF | TGTGCCAGCAGCTTAACCGGAGGCTCCGAGCCGCACTTC
TRBJ1-2 | TRBV7-2 | NA | NA | CASSWAQGSNDGYTF | TGTGCCAGCAGCTGGGCCCAGGGCTCAAACGATGGCTACACCTTC
TRBJ2-1 | TRBV24-1 | TRBD2 | NA | CATSEHTSGYEQFF | TGTGCCACCAGTGAACATACTAGCGGCTATGAGCAGTTCTTC
TRBJ1-6 | TRBV7-9 | NA | once | CASSLSSGDNSPLHF | TGTGCCAGCAGCCTGAGTTCAGGGGACAATTCACCCCTCCACTTT
TRBJ1-2 | TRBV7-9 | NA | NA | CASSLERDGVVDEYTF | TGTGCCAGCAGCTTGGAGAGGGACGGGGTGGTCGATGAGTACACCTTC
TRBJ2-5 | TRBV5-6 | NA | NA | CASSPVDAWGETQYF | TGTGCCAGCAGCCCCGTTGACGCTTGGGGAGAGACCCAGTACTTC
TRBJ2-1 | TRBV7-8 | TRBD1 | once | CASSFRPDGTALSFF | TGTGCCAGCAGCTTTCGACCAGACGGGACAGCCCTTTCCTTCTTC
TRBJ1-5 | TRBV7-8 | NA | NA | CASSQDGLRRPHQHF | TGCGCCAGCAGCCAAGATGGATTACGACGTCCGCACCAGCATTTT
TRBJ2-3 | TRBV7-9 | NA | NA | CASSLARSPGTHDF | TGTGCCAGCAGCTTAGCAAGAAGCCCGGGTACGCATGATTTT
TRBJ1-1 | TRBV2 | NA | NA | CASRYSTGSEAFF | TGTGCCAGCAGGTACAGTACAGGGAGTGAAGCTTTCTTT
TRBJ1-2 | TRBV20-1 | TRBD1 | NA | CSAPTGTENYGYTF | TGCAGTGCTCCCACCGGGACAGAAAACTATGGCTACACCTTC
TRBJ2-3 | TRBV15 | NA | NA | CATSLDSARADTQYF | TGTGCCACCAGCTTAGACAGCGCTCGCGCAGATACGCAGTATTTT
TRBJ1-2 | TRBV7-9 | NA | NA | CASSLGQGTGELF | TGTGCCAGCAGCTTAGGGCAGGGAACCGGGGAGCTGTTT
TRBJ1-1 | TRBV5-1 | NA | many | CASSPRRNTEAFF | TGCGCCAGCAGCCCTCGGCGCAACACTGAAGCTTTCTTT
TRBJ1-1 | TRBV15 | NA | few | CATSRDQGSYTEAFF | TGTGCCACCAGCAGAGATCAGGGGTCGTACACTGAAGCTTTCTTT
TRBJ1-2 | TRBV5-1 | TRBD1 | NA | CASSQEDREVDGYTF | TGTGCCAGCAGCCAAGAGGACAGGGAGGTCGACGGCTACACCTTC
TRBJ2-3 | TRBV7-2 | NA | NA | CASSLDGSASSTGTQYF | TGTGCCAGCAGCTTGGACGGGAGCGCGAGCAGCACAGGTACGCAGTATTTT
TRBJ2-2 | TRBV18 | TRBD1 | NA | CASSPDRVRTGELFF | TGTGCCAGCTCACCGGACAGGGTTCGCACCGGGGAGCTGTTTTTT
TRBJ1-5 | TRBV9 | NA | NA | CASSVSYGNQHLDF | TGTGCCAGCAGCGTATCGTATGGTAATCAGCATTTGGATTTT